This TCR beta chain is from a study of shared clonotypes between healthy human individuals. Study-wide points: The diversity represented, both genetic and in exposure history, was limited by few donors. As a rule, naive subsets had a larger estimated richness than memory subsets. Tissue TCR repertoires likely differ from these blood-only repertoires.

Worth noting for this clone: The antigen is unknown. Within the sample, other DNA sequences also encode this same CDR3.

The V gene's germline CDR1 is MNHEY and CDR2 SMNVEV (reference sequence). Trimming removed 0 bases at V and 2 bases at J, with 8 bases between. This CDR3 spans 14 amino acids. Terminally differentiated effector memory CD45RA+ cells were excluded by CCR7 positive selection of CD45RO-negative cells. TCRdb's copy holds only in-frame clones and misses some; the assay was immunoSEQ multiplex PCR. The sample has under 850,000 clones, 80% to 95% seen once. The receptor's source is a man under 40 in good health. The chain carries TRBV27 and TRBJ2-7, with D possibly matching TRBD2 (6 bases). The sample comprised naive CD8+ T cells sorted from blood. The CDR3 DNA reads as TGTGCCAGCAGTTTATCGGGACTTCCCTACGAGCAGTACTTC. It specifies CASSLSGLPYEQYF.